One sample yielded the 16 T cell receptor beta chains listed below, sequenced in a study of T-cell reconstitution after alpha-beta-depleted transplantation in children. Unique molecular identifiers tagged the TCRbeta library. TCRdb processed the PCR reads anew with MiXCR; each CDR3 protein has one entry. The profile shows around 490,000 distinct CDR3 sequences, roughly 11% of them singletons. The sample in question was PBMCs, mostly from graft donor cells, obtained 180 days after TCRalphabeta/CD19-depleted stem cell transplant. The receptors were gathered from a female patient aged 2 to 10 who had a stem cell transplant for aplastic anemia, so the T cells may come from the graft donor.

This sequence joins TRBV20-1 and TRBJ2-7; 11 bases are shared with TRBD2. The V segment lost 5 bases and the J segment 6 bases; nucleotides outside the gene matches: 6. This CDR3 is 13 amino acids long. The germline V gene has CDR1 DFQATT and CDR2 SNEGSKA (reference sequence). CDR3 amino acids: CSAAPSGRLEQYV. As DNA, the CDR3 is TGCAGTGCTGCGCCTAGCGGGAGGCTCGAGCAGTACGTC.

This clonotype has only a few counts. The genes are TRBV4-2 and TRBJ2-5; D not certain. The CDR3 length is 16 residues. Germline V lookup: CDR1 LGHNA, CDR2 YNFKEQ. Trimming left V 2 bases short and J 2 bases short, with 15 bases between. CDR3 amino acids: CASSQPLDGSQETQYF. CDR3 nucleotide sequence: TGTGCCAGCAGCCAACCGTTGGACGGTTCACAAGAGACCCAGTACTTC.

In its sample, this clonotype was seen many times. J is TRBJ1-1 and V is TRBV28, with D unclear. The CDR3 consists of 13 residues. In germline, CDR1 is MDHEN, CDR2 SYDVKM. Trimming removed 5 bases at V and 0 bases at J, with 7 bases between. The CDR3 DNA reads TGTGCCAGCAGTAGGGATTTGAACACTGAAGCTTTCTTT. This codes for CASSRDLNTEAFF.

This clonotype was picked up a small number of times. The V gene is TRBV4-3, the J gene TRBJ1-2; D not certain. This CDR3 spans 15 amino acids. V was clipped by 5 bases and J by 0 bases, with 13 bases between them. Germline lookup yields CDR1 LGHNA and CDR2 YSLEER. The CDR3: CASSSEASTNYGYTF. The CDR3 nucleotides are TGCGCCAGCAGCTCTGAGGCCAGTACTAACTATGGCTACACCTTC.

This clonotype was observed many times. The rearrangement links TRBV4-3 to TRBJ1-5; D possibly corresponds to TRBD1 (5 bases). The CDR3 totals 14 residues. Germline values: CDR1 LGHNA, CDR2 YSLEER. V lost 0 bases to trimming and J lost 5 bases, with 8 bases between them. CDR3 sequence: CASSQDQGDQPQHF. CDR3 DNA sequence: TGCGCCAGCAGCCAAGATCAAGGGGATCAGCCCCAGCATTTT.

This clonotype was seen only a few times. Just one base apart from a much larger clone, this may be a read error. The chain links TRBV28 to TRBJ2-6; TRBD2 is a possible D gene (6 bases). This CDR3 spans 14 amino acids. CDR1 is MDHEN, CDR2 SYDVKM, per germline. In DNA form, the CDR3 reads TGTGCCAGCAGTTCAGGAGGAGGGGCCAACGGCCTGACTTTC. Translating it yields CASSSGGGANGLTF.

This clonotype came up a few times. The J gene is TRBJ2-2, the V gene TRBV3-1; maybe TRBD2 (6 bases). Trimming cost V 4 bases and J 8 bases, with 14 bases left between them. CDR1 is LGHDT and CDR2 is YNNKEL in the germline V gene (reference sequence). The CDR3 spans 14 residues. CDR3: CASSRDGGGGELFF. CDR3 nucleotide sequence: TGTGCCAGCAGCCGGGACGGAGGAGGGGGGGAGCTGTTTTTT. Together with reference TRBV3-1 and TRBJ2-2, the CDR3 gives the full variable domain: DTAVSQTPKYLVTQMGNDKSIKCEQNLGHDTMYWYKQDSKKFLKIMFSYNNKELIINETVPNRFSPKSPDKAHLNLHINSLELGDSAVYFCASSRDGGGGELFFGEGSRLTVL.

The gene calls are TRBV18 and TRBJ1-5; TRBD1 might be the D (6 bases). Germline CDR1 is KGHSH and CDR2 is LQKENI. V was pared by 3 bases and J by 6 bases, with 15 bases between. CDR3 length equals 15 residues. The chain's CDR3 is CASSPRQVPAQPQHF. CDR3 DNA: TGTGCCAGCTCACCCCGACAGGTCCCCGCTCAGCCCCAGCATTTT.

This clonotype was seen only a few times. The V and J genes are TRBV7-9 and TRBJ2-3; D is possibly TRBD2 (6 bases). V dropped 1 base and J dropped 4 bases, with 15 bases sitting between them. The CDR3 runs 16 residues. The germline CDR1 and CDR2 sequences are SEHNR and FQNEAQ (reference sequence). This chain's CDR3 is CASSLGGGGGADTQYF. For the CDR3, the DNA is TGTGCCAGCAGCTTAGGAGGTGGGGGAGGCGCAGATACGCAGTATTTT.

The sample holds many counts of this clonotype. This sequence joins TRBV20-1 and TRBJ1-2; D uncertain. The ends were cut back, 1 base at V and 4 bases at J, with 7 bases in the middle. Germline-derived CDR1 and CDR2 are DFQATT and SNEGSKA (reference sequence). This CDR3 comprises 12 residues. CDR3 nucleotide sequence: TGCAGTGCTAGAGGCGGGAGCTATGGCTACACCTTC. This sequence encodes CSARGGSYGYTF.

CDR3 sequence: CASSLLGDGRGTDTQYF. The CDR3 DNA reads TGTGCCAGCAGCCTACTCGGCGACGGGAGGGGCACAGATACGCAGTATTTT. The chain employs TRBV6-5 and TRBJ2-3, with 8 nucleotides matching TRBD2. This CDR3 spans 17 amino acids. Germline CDR1 reads MNHEY; CDR2 reads SVGAGI. Losses at the gene ends were 6 bases for V and 1 base for J; bases not matched to a gene: 12.

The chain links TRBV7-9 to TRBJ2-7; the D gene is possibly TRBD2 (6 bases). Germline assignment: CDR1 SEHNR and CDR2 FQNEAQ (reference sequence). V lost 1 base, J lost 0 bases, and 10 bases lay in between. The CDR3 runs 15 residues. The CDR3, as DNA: TGTGCCAGCAGCTTAGGCGGGACGAGCTCCTACGAGCAGTACGTC. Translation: CASSLGGTSSYEQYV.

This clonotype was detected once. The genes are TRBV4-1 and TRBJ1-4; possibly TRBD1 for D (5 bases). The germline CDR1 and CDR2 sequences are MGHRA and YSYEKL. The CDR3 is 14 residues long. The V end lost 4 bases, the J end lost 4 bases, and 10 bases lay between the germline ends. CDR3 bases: TGCGCCAGCAGCCTGCTTGGGGGTAATGAAAAACTGTTTTTT. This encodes CASSLLGGNEKLFF.

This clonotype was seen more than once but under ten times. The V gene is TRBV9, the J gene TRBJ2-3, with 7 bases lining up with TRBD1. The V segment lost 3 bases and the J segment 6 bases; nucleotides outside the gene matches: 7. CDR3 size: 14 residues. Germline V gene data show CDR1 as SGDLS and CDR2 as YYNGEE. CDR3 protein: CASSGQGSQDTQYF. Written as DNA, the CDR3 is TGTGCCAGCAGCGGACAGGGATCGCAGGATACGCAGTATTTT.

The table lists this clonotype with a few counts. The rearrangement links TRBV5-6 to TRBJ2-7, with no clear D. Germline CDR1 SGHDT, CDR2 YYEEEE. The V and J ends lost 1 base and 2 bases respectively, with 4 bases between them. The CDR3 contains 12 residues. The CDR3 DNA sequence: TGTGCCAGCAGCTTGTCAACCTACGAGCAGTACGTC. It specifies CASSLSTYEQYV.

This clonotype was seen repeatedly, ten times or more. CDR3 loop: CASSVWRQVTSIQYF. DNA of the CDR3: TGTGCCAGCAGTGTCTGGCGACAGGTGACGAGCATTCAGTACTTC. V is TRBV28 and J is TRBJ2-4, with a tentative D call TRBD1 (6 bases). V was clipped by 5 bases and J by 9 bases, with 20 bases between them. The CDR3 extends over 15 amino acids. Germline V lookup: CDR1 MDHEN, CDR2 SYDVKM.